This TCR beta chain was sequenced for a study of metastatic and nonmetastatic thyroid tumors. Across the whole study: Comparison of repertoires was carried out across blood and tumor or nodule tissue from malignant and benign thyroid patients.

All patients reached thyroid surgery having received no treatment beforehand. Germline CDR1 is ENHRY and CDR2 is SYGVKD. After removal of 8 bases from V and 5 bases from J, the junction contained 4 bases not matched to a gene. The CDR3 covers 14 residues. Authors' methods: CDR3 was compared across clinicopathological groups, and the resulting differences were used to build a distant-metastasis classifier for papillary thyroid cancer. TCRdb called clones again from the PCR reads with MiXCR. The V and J calls reflect TCRdb's pipeline rather than the authors' work. This sample has about 32,000 clones, with around a fifth found just once. General study points: As reported, TCR beta diversity in blood and tumor was significantly higher in malignant thyroid tumors than in benign nodules.

As for this clone: Antigen unknown.

The specimen was blood. The receptor's source is a female donor with papillary thyroid cancer or a benign thyroid nodule (not recorded which). Some clones in this sample may be carry-over from other donors' samples. This chain links TRBV10-3 with TRBJ2-3, with 13 bases fitting TRBD2. The CDR3 sequence: CAIGGLAGVDTQYF. In nucleotides, the CDR3 is TGTGCCATCGGCGGACTAGCGGGGGTAGATACGCAGTATTTT.